This T cell receptor (beta chain) was sequenced for a study of post-analysis software for immune sequencing data. Study-level information: Relapsing-remitting, secondary progressive and progressive-relapsing multiple sclerosis were all included among the disease courses.

On this clonotype: What it recognizes is unknown.

J lost 5 bases, V lost 5 bases, and 9 bases had no gene match. The CDR3 covers 15 residues. General observations from the study: The normalized Chao1 diversity of multiple sclerosis patients was significantly lower than that of controls. About five TRBV segments occurring more often in patients than controls included TRBV5-6, TRBV5-1 and TRBV20-1. Samples sharing a preparation batch grouped tightly together when assessed by F measure.

TCR beta cDNA libraries had unique molecular identifiers. From around 0.96 to 9.9 million T cells, roughly 0.5 million cDNA molecules were obtained. TCRdb independently ran MiXCR on the PCR reads; one entry per CDR3 protein. The table lists 450,000 to 700,000 distinct CDR3 sequences, roughly 40% of them singletons. The sample comprised blood. The genes are TRBV12-3 or TRBV12-4 and TRBJ1-2, with 9 bases identical to TRBD1. This clonotype was sampled from a girl between 5 and 17 years old with multiple sclerosis. The CDR3 bases are TGTGCCAGCAGTCGGACAGGGGAGATGGCTTATGGCTACACCTTC. It yields the protein CASSRTGEMAYGYTF.